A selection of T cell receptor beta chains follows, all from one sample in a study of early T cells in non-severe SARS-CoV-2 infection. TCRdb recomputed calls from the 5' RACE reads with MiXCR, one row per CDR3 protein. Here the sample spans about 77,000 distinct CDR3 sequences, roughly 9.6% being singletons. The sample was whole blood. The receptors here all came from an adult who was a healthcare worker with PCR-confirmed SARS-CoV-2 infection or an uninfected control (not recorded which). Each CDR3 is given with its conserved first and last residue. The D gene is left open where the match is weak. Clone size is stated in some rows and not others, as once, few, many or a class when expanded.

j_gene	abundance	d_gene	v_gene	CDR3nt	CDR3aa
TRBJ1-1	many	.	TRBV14	TGTGCCAGCAGCCAACGGGGACGTCTGGACACTGAAGCTTTCTTT	CASSQRGRLDTEAFF
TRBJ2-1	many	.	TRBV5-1	TGCGCCAGCTCCGGAACTTACAATGAGCAGTTCTTC	CASSGTYNEQFF
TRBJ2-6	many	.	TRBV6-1	TGTGCCAGCAGCCGAACGACTTCATCATCCAGAGGGGCCAACGTCCTGACTTTC	CASSRTTSSSRGANVLTF
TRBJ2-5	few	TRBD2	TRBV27	TGTGCCAGCAGTTCCATAGCGGGGGGCCAAGAGACCCAGTACTTC	CASSSIAGGQETQYF
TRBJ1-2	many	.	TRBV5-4	TGTGCCAGCAGCGCCAACTCCGGGACTGTCATCGGCTACACCTTC	CASSANSGTVIGYTF
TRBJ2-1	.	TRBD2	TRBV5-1	TGCGCCAGCAGGCGTGGACTAGCCCACAATGAGCAGTTCTTC	CASRRGLAHNEQFF
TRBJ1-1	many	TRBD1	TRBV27	TGTGCCAGCGCCCGGGACAGCACCATGAACACTGAAGCTTTCTTT	CASARDSTMNTEAFF
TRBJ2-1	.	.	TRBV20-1	TGCAGTGCTAGAGCTACCATGGGGGAGGATGAGCAGTTCTTC	CSARATMGEDEQFF
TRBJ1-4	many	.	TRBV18	TGTGCCAGCTCACCCCTCGGGGTCAGTCGAAATGAAAAACTGTTTTTT	CASSPLGVSRNEKLFF
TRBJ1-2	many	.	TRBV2	TGTGCCAGCTCCATGGTCCCCCGGAATAACTATGGCTACACCTTC	CASSMVPRNNYGYTF
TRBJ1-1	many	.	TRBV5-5	TGTGCCAGCAGCTTTTCCCACTCCACCACCGGCCGGGGGGCTTTCTTT	CASSFSHSTTGRGAFF
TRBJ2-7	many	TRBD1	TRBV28	TGTGCCAGCACCTCCCCCGGGACAGGGGCGCGGGAGCAGTACTTC	CASTSPGTGAREQYF
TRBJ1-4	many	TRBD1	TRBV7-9	TGTGCCAGCAGTAACGCGGTCGGGACAGGGGATGAAAAACTGTTTTTT	CASSNAVGTGDEKLFF
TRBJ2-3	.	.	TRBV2	TGTGCCAGCAACAATTACGGCGGCACAGATACGCAGTATTTT	CASNNYGGTDTQYF
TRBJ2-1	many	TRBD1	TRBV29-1	TGCAGCACCCGGGACAGGGGATTCGACAATGAGCAGTTCTTC	CSTRDRGFDNEQFF
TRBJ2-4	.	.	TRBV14	TGTGCCAGCAGCCAAGGAGTGGGGTCGGCCAAAAACATTCAGTACTTC	CASSQGVGSAKNIQYF
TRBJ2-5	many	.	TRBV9	TGTGCCAGCAGCGTGGGGACACTCCAAGAGACCCAGTACTTC	CASSVGTLQETQYF
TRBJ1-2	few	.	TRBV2	TGTGCCAACCGGGACGGACTCTATGGCTACACCTTC	CANRDGLYGYTF
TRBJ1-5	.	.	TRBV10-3	TGTGCCATCAGTGACAAAACTCAGCCCCAGCATTTT	CAISDKTQPQHF
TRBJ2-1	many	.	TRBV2	TGTGCCAGCAGTAGGGGGGACCTAAATGAGCAGTTCTTC	CASSRGDLNEQFF
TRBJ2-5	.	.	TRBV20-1	TGCAGTGCTAGAAACGACAGAGAGACCCAGTACTTC	CSARNDRETQYF
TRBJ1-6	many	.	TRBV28	TGTGCCAGCAGTGGGGTCAACTATAATTCACCCCTCCACTTT	CASSGVNYNSPLHF
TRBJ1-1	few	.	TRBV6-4	TGTGCCAGCGGACGGGAGGGTGACACTGAAGCTTTCTTT	CASGREGDTEAFF
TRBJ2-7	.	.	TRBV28	TGTGCCAGCAGTTTCTCTAGCTCCTACGAGCAGTACTTC	CASSFSSSYEQYF
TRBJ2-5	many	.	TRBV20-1	TGCAGTGCCTTGACTACCCAAGAGACCCAGTACTTC	CSALTTQETQYF